Listed below are T cell receptor beta chains from one sample, sequenced in a study of blood T cell repertoires in COVID-19. Only in-frame clones appear in the TCRdb table, and some are missing; sequencing was by immunoSEQ multiplex PCR. The sample has roughly 250,000 clones, approximately 82% seen once; the top ten hold about 9%. Sequenced: peripheral blood. These receptors were taken from a man aged 35 to 55 with active or convalescent COVID-19. Both conserved end residues are part of each CDR3. Fields, in order: V gene, D gene, clone size, J gene, CDR3 protein, CDR3 DNA. D genes are given only for firm matches. Size is stated for part of the rows, as once, few or many counts, or as a class when the clone is expanded.

V gene: TRBV10-1
D gene: NA
clone size: NA
J gene: TRBJ1-1
CDR3 protein: CASSESTTGSKAFF
CDR3 DNA: TGCGCCAGCAGTGAGTCAACCACAGGGAGTAAGGCTTTCTTT

V gene: TRBV27
D gene: NA
clone size: NA
J gene: TRBJ1-3
CDR3 protein: CASSPSTGNTIYF
CDR3 DNA: TGTGCCAGCAGTCCCTCTACCGGAAACACCATATATTTT

V gene: TRBV6-2/TRBV6-3
D gene: NA
clone size: few
J gene: TRBJ1-2
CDR3 protein: CASSSRGSPYGYTF
CDR3 DNA: TGTGCCAGCAGTTCGCGGGGATCGCCCTATGGCTACACCTTC

V gene: TRBV6-5
D gene: TRBD1
clone size: NA
J gene: TRBJ2-2
CDR3 protein: CASSRQGSNTGELFF
CDR3 DNA: TGTGCCAGCAGCCGACAGGGATCGAACACCGGGGAGCTGTTTTTT

V gene: TRBV2
D gene: NA
clone size: few
J gene: TRBJ1-2
CDR3 protein: CASSYIPGELKTTNGYTF
CDR3 DNA: TGTGCCAGCAGTTACATCCCGGGAGAACTAAAGACAACAAATGGCTACACCTTC

V gene: TRBV3-1/TRBV3-2
D gene: NA
clone size: NA
J gene: TRBJ1-4
CDR3 protein: CASSQRGAGANEKLFF
CDR3 DNA: TGTGCCAGCAGCCAACGGGGGGCCGGGGCTAATGAAAAACTGTTTTTT

V gene: TRBV6-5
D gene: NA
clone size: NA
J gene: TRBJ1-3
CDR3 protein: CASTAANSGNTIYF
CDR3 DNA: TGTGCCAGCACGGCAGCGAACTCTGGAAACACCATATATTTT

V gene: TRBV24-1
D gene: NA
clone size: NA
J gene: TRBJ2-3
CDR3 protein: CATSGAGTDTQYF
CDR3 DNA: TGTGCCACCAGTGGGGCAGGAACAGATACGCAGTATTTT

V gene: TRBV5-6
D gene: TRBD1
clone size: NA
J gene: TRBJ1-2
CDR3 protein: CASSSGQGSVVGYTF
CDR3 DNA: TGTGCCAGCAGCTCTGGACAGGGTTCGGTTGTTGGCTACACCTTC

V gene: TRBV6-5
D gene: NA
clone size: NA
J gene: TRBJ1-1
CDR3 protein: CASSYPGANTEAFF
CDR3 DNA: TGTGCCAGCAGTTACCCAGGGGCCAACACTGAAGCTTTCTTT

V gene: TRBV9
D gene: TRBD1
clone size: NA
J gene: TRBJ2-6
CDR3 protein: CASSVGGTALSGANVLTF
CDR3 DNA: TGTGCCAGCAGCGTAGGGGGGACAGCGCTATCTGGGGCCAACGTCCTGACTTTC

V gene: TRBV3-1/TRBV3-2
D gene: TRBD2
clone size: NA
J gene: TRBJ2-1
CDR3 protein: CASSQVAGVVEQFF
CDR3 DNA: TGTGCCAGCAGCCAAGTAGCGGGAGTGGTTGAGCAGTTCTTC

V gene: TRBV7-2
D gene: NA
clone size: NA
J gene: TRBJ1-2
CDR3 protein: CATTRATANYGYTF
CDR3 DNA: TGTGCCACCACCAGGGCGACCGCTAACTATGGCTACACCTTC

V gene: TRBV24-1
D gene: NA
clone size: NA
J gene: TRBJ1-5
CDR3 protein: CATSDWRGQPQHF
CDR3 DNA: TGTGCCACCAGTGATTGGAGAGGTCAGCCCCAGCATTTT

V gene: TRBV4-1
D gene: TRBD2
clone size: NA
J gene: TRBJ2-1
CDR3 protein: CASSPSWEGYNEQFF
CDR3 DNA: TGCGCCAGCAGCCCCTCTTGGGAGGGCTACAATGAGCAGTTCTTC

V gene: TRBV6-1
D gene: NA
clone size: once
J gene: TRBJ1-5
CDR3 protein: CASSEVEGSQPQHF
CDR3 DNA: TGTGCCAGCAGTGAGGTGGAGGGTAGCCAGCCCCAGCATTTT

V gene: TRBV9
D gene: NA
clone size: NA
J gene: TRBJ2-7
CDR3 protein: CASSLMGGYEQYF
CDR3 DNA: TGTGCCAGCAGCCTGATGGGGGGCTACGAGCAGTACTTC

V gene: TRBV19
D gene: TRBD2
clone size: NA
J gene: TRBJ2-7
CDR3 protein: CASSRSGRDYEQYF
CDR3 DNA: TGTGCCAGTAGCCGCTCAGGGAGGGACTACGAGCAGTACTTC

V gene: TRBV5-5
D gene: NA
clone size: once
J gene: TRBJ2-7
CDR3 protein: CASTPRGPQNSYEQYF
CDR3 DNA: TGTGCCAGCACTCCCAGGGGCCCCCAGAATTCCTACGAGCAGTACTTC

V gene: TRBV2
D gene: NA
clone size: once
J gene: TRBJ1-4
CDR3 protein: CASRGLATAGEKLFF
CDR3 DNA: TGTGCCAGCAGGGGCCTGGCGACAGCTGGTGAAAAACTGTTTTTT

V gene: TRBV3-1/TRBV3-2
D gene: NA
clone size: NA
J gene: TRBJ2-5
CDR3 protein: CASSHIQETQYF
CDR3 DNA: TGTGCCAGCAGCCATATACAAGAGACCCAGTACTTC

V gene: TRBV29-1
D gene: TRBD1
clone size: NA
J gene: TRBJ2-7
CDR3 protein: CSARGQGGGYEQYF
CDR3 DNA: TGCAGCGCCAGGGGACAGGGCGGGGGCTACGAGCAGTACTTC

V gene: TRBV19
D gene: NA
clone size: few
J gene: TRBJ1-5
CDR3 protein: CASSIQGGSSQPQHF
CDR3 DNA: TGTGCCAGTAGTATTCAGGGTGGATCGTCCCAGCCCCAGCATTTT

V gene: TRBV2
D gene: NA
clone size: NA
J gene: TRBJ2-7
CDR3 protein: CASSLSLYEQYF
CDR3 DNA: TGTGCCAGCAGTCTATCACTCTACGAGCAGTACTTC

V gene: TRBV27
D gene: TRBD1
clone size: NA
J gene: TRBJ2-7
CDR3 protein: CASSSAGTGAREQYF
CDR3 DNA: TGTGCCAGCAGTTCAGCCGGGACAGGGGCGAGGGAGCAGTACTTC

V gene: TRBV28
D gene: TRBD1
clone size: NA
J gene: TRBJ1-1
CDR3 protein: CASSLTGPSSEAFF
CDR3 DNA: TGTGCCAGCAGTTTGACAGGGCCGAGTTCTGAAGCTTTCTTT

V gene: TRBV29-1
D gene: NA
clone size: NA
J gene: TRBJ2-7
CDR3 protein: CSAQKTGIYEQYF
CDR3 DNA: TGCAGCGCTCAAAAAACAGGGATCTACGAGCAGTACTTC

V gene: TRBV15
D gene: NA
clone size: once
J gene: TRBJ1-2
CDR3 protein: CATSSGWGDDYGYTF
CDR3 DNA: TGTGCCACCAGCTCGGGGTGGGGGGACGACTATGGCTACACCTTC

V gene: TRBV5-1
D gene: TRBD2
clone size: NA
J gene: TRBJ2-5
CDR3 protein: CASSPSAGAGETQYF
CDR3 DNA: TGCGCCAGCAGCCCATCAGCGGGGGCAGGGGAGACCCAGTACTTC